This T cell receptor (beta chain) emerged from a study of shared clonotypes between healthy human individuals (dated by TCRdb to 2020 to 2021). In terms of the full investigation: The cohort included a few men and two women between 18 and 49 years of age. For each donor, three plates each were used for CD4 naive and CD4 memory, two plates were used for CD8 naive, and one plate was used for CD8 memory. To estimate repertoire size and how much clonotype sharing occurs between individuals, the study deeply sequenced the blood TCR repertoires of five healthy adults. To increase sequencing depth and limit assay-specific biases, TCR repertoire library preparation and sequencing were carried out by different laboratories using diverse techniques. Each donor's leukapheresis produced roughly between about 0.9 and 9.5 billion PBMCs. What the work shows at the level of the full study, not this receptor alone: Pairwise subsampling indicated that sequencing depth was expected to affect the degree of clonotype sharing among donors. Sampling was restricted to blood, and TCR repertoires in tissue are likely to differ from TCR repertoires in blood. The genetic and exposure-history diversity represented was limited by the small number of donors. Compared with non-shared clonotypes, the clonotypes found in all four sorted-subset donors had higher generation probabilities. Incomplete sequencing was indicated by rarefaction of sorted-subset datasets, despite the large sequencing depth. Approximately 4.8% of naive CD4, 3% to 4% of naive CD8, around 2.3% of memory CD4, and approximately 0.39% of memory CD8 clonotypes were shared across several donors. Estimated clonotype richness was generally larger for naive than for memory subsets.

As encoded in the germline V gene, CDR1 is MNHEY while CDR2 is SVGAGI. Trimming costs V 4 bases and J 2 bases, and their ends lie 15 bases apart. The CDR3 holds 16 amino acids from the cysteine to the phenylalanine. Solely the CDR3 DNA is kept, with 48 bases framed from the first base. TCR CDR3 regions were amplified from genomic DNA by multiplex PCR using the deep immunoSEQ assay. For each cell subset, the extracted genomic DNA was distributed evenly across all wells of several immunoSEQ 96-well plates, and each plate served as one replicate. For sorted subsets, 150 to 250 ng of genomic DNA, equivalent to tens of thousands of T cell genomes, went into each replicate PCR. The purified libraries were quantified using a Qubit 3.0 fluorometer, sized with a Bioanalyzer 2100, and then quantified again using the KAPA Library Quantification kit. A separate single-read 150-cycle Illumina NextSeq 550 flow cell was used to sequence each immunoSEQ 96-well plate. As for the authors' bioinformatics: Because only junctional sequences without quality scores were contained in the immunoSEQ output, filtering matching that applied to full-length reads could not be performed. Sequences were annotated with PyIR, a Python wrapper for IgBLAST v1.9, using IMGT germline references to assign V/J genes and CDR3. Reads were filtered out if the reads had weak V/J assignments (E-value above 1e-6), no CDR3, stop codons, out-of-frame junctions, or ambiguous translated residues. V3J clonotypes were defined as sequences sharing the same inferred V gene, J gene, and CDR3 amino acid sequence. Percentage overlap between repertoires was calculated by dividing the number of shared unique clonotypes by the size of the smaller repertoire. RTK rarefaction, the Chao1 estimator, and Recon v2.1 estimates of unobserved clonotypes were used to assess repertoire richness. OLGA was used to compute generation probabilities for all TCRbeta clonotypes that the gDNA method yielded from several donors. Not all clones reach the TCRdb copy of this immuneACCESS table, which keeps in-frame sequences only. Checked studies attribute under half of the gap to unresolved V genes and leave the rest unexplained. That table gives V, J and clone size, and the DNA gave D and trimming. This sample has hundreds of thousands of clones in its table, and roughly 95% of those were observed once. 0.095% to 0.13% of the sample is taken by the ten largest.

As to this clone: What this receptor recognizes is not known. No much larger clonotype is one base removed from it; base qualities were not supplied.

CD8 naive samples were CD45RO-negative cells positively selected for CCR7, giving a CD45RA+CCR7+ population that excluded TemRA cells. Healthy HIV-negative adults with no recently reported acute infections or vaccinations were included as donors. All donors were Caucasian adults living in Nashville, Tennessee, USA. Blood was collected by leukapheresis, and PBMCs were isolated by Ficoll-Histopaque density gradient centrifugation and then cryopreserved in liquid nitrogen vapor phase. Analytical flow cytometry was used to check the purity and quantity of each magnetically sorted T cell population. Genomic DNA was isolated from each sorted fraction and quantified by UV absorbance on a Nanodrop 2000c.

The sequence is built from TRBV6-5 and TRBJ2-1; confidence is insufficient to name the D gene. Sequencing was carried out using naive CD8+ T cells sorted from blood. The intended sense of this specimen's cell subset or site label: CD45RA+CCR7+. The sequence was obtained from a young woman in good health. The CDR3 amino acid sequence is: CASSSYESPTYNEQFF. The DNA sequence reads TGTGCCAGCAGTTCCTACGAGTCGCCGACCTACAATGAGCAGTTCTTC.